Listed below are T cell receptor beta chains from one sample, sequenced in a study of early T cells in non-severe SARS-CoV-2 infection. Each CDR3 protein gets one entry after TCRdb re-called the 5' RACE reads with MiXCR. The sample yields 75,000 to 100,000 distinct CDR3 sequences, around a sixth seen once. Sequencing was carried out using whole blood. These receptors were taken from an adult who was a healthcare worker with PCR-confirmed SARS-CoV-2 infection or an uninfected control (not recorded which). CDR3s include the opening cysteine and the closing phenylalanine or tryptophan. For some rows the clone size is stated as once, few or many, or as a class when expanded; others skip it.

V gene: TRBV20-1
clone size: -
J gene: TRBJ2-7
CDR3 protein: CSASVLAGDRAEQYF

V gene: TRBV11-2
clone size: -
J gene: TRBJ1-1
CDR3 protein: CASSLPLPGSYVEAFF

V gene: TRBV7-9
clone size: -
J gene: TRBJ1-2
CDR3 protein: CASSYEVYGYTF

V gene: TRBV28
clone size: few
J gene: TRBJ2-5
CDR3 protein: CASSFSGRRQETQYF

V gene: TRBV12-3/TRBV12-4
clone size: few
J gene: TRBJ2-1
CDR3 protein: CASSLVLAGGYNEQFF

V gene: TRBV10-3
clone size: -
J gene: TRBJ2-7
CDR3 protein: CAISEWITDEQYF

V gene: TRBV20-1
clone size: many
J gene: TRBJ1-2
CDR3 protein: CSAPGTYLTYGYTF

V gene: TRBV25-1
clone size: few
J gene: TRBJ2-1
CDR3 protein: CASSEVGDASLEFF

V gene: TRBV7-2
clone size: once
J gene: TRBJ2-7
CDR3 protein: CASSLRGVTSYEQYF

V gene: TRBV12-3/TRBV12-4
clone size: -
J gene: TRBJ2-3
CDR3 protein: CASSFLVASGGPDLGVTDTQYF

V gene: TRBV6-1
clone size: -
J gene: TRBJ1-1
CDR3 protein: CASSKYGPGTGGTLNTEAFF

V gene: TRBV9
clone size: -
J gene: TRBJ2-2
CDR3 protein: CASTDRTNTGELFF

V gene: TRBV9
clone size: few
J gene: TRBJ2-7
CDR3 protein: CASSVRAGGYEQYF

V gene: TRBV30
clone size: many
J gene: TRBJ1-5
CDR3 protein: CAWTQQGNQPQHF

V gene: TRBV29-1
clone size: -
J gene: TRBJ2-5
CDR3 protein: CSAETAWYQETQYF

V gene: TRBV6-2/TRBV6-3
clone size: -
J gene: TRBJ2-7
CDR3 protein: CASRLAPAYEQYF

V gene: TRBV28
clone size: -
J gene: TRBJ1-1
CDR3 protein: CASTGTGVVVNTEAFF

V gene: TRBV6-2/TRBV6-3
clone size: many
J gene: TRBJ2-2
CDR3 protein: CASSYAGTGAGTGELFF

V gene: TRBV7-6
clone size: -
J gene: TRBJ1-2
CDR3 protein: CASSPTDGNYGYTF

V gene: TRBV20-1
clone size: -
J gene: TRBJ2-3
CDR3 protein: CSARDQFGGTDTQYF

V gene: TRBV6-6
clone size: few
J gene: TRBJ2-1
CDR3 protein: CASSYRNPEVYNEQFF

V gene: TRBV28
clone size: -
J gene: TRBJ2-7
CDR3 protein: CASSLYGRAYEQYF

V gene: TRBV5-6
clone size: few
J gene: TRBJ2-1
CDR3 protein: CASTKFGLAPYNEQFF

V gene: TRBV4-3
clone size: -
J gene: TRBJ1-4
CDR3 protein: CASSRTKTGFNEKLFF

V gene: TRBV27
clone size: many
J gene: TRBJ2-7
CDR3 protein: CASSLVAGAYEQYF

V gene: TRBV6-5
clone size: -
J gene: TRBJ1-2
CDR3 protein: CASRGQGNRFGYTF

V gene: TRBV2
clone size: few
J gene: TRBJ2-3
CDR3 protein: CASSAGGPPTDTQYF

V gene: TRBV5-4
clone size: many
J gene: TRBJ2-3
CDR3 protein: CASSPGQDTDTQYF

V gene: TRBV27
clone size: few
J gene: TRBJ2-5
CDR3 protein: CASKSHSGGQETQYF

V gene: TRBV7-2
clone size: few
J gene: TRBJ2-3
CDR3 protein: CASSYGQGAYDTQYF

V gene: TRBV28
clone size: -
J gene: TRBJ2-1
CDR3 protein: CASPPNRGSYNEQFF

V gene: TRBV20-1
clone size: few
J gene: TRBJ2-3
CDR3 protein: CSARERDYTGTDTQYF

V gene: TRBV2
clone size: few
J gene: TRBJ2-2
CDR3 protein: CASTGQGARTGELFF

V gene: TRBV19
clone size: few
J gene: TRBJ1-1
CDR3 protein: CASSSRSGTRYTEAFF

V gene: TRBV5-8
clone size: few
J gene: TRBJ1-5
CDR3 protein: CASSSDRGNQPQHF

V gene: TRBV7-9
clone size: many
J gene: TRBJ2-1
CDR3 protein: CASSAGAGAYNEQFF

V gene: TRBV6-2/TRBV6-3
clone size: -
J gene: TRBJ2-1
CDR3 protein: CASSWYRAGDEQFF

V gene: TRBV12-3/TRBV12-4
clone size: many
J gene: TRBJ2-1
CDR3 protein: CASSWRSSDEQFF

V gene: TRBV6-5
clone size: few
J gene: TRBJ2-5
CDR3 protein: CASSYEMTGGTQYF

V gene: TRBV10-2
clone size: many
J gene: TRBJ2-1
CDR3 protein: CASATPIHGENEQFF